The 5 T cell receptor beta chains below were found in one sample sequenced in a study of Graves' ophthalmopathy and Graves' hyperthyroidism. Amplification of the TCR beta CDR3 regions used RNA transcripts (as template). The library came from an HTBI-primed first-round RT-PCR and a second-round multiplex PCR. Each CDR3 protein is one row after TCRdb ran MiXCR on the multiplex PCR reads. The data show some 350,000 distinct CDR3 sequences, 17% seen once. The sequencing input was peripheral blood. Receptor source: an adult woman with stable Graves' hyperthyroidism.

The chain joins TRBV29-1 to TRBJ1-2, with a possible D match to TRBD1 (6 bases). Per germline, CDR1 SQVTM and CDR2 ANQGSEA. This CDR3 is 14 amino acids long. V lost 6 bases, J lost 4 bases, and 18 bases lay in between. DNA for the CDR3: TGCAGCGTACCCACAGGGAGTGGTAGCTATGGCTACACCTTC. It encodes CSVPTGSGSYGYTF. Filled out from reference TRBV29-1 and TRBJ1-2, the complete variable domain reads SAVISQKPSRDICQRGTSLTIQCQVDSQVTMMFWYRQQPGQSLTLIATANQGSEATYESGFVIDKFPISRPNLTFSTLTVSNMSPEDSSIYLCSVPTGSGSYGYTFGSGTRLTVV.

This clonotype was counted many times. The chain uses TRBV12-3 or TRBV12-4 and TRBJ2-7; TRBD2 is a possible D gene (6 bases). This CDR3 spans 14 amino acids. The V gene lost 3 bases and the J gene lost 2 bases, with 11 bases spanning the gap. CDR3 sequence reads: CASSFGGKTYEQYF. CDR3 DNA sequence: TGTGCCAGCAGTTTTGGCGGGAAGACCTACGAGCAGTACTTC.

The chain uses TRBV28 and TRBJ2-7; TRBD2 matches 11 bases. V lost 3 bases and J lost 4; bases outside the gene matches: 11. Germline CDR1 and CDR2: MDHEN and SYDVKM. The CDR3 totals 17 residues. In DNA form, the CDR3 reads TGTGCCAGCAGTTTTATACTAGCGGGAGATTTTTGGTACGAGCAGTACTTC. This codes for CASSFILAGDFWYEQYF.

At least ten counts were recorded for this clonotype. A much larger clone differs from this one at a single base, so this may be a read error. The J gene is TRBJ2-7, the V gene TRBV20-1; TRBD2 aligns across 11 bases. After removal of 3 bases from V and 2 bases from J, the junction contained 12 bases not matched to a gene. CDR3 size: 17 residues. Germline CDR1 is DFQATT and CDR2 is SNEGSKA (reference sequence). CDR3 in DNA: TGCAGTGCTAGTGAGAGTAGTCCTAGCGGGAGGCCCTACGAGCAGTACTTC. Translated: CSASESSPSGRPYEQYF.

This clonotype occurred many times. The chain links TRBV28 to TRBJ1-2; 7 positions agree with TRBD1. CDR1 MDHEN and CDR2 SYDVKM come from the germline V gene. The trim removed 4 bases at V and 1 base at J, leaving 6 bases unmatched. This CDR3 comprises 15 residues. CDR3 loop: CASSSRGLSNYGYTF. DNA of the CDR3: TGTGCCAGCAGTTCCAGGGGGTTAAGTAACTATGGCTACACCTTC.